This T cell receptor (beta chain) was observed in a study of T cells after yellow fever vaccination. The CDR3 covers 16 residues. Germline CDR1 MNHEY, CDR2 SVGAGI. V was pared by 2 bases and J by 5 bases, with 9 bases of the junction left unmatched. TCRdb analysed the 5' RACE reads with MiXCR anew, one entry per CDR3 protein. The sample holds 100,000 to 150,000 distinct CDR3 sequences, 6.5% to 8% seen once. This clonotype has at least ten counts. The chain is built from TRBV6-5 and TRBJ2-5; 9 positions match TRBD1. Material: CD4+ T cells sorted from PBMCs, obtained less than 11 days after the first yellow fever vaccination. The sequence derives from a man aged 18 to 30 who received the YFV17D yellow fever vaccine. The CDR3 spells CASSYLPGQGGETQYF. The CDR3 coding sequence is TGTGCCAGCAGTTACCTACCGGGACAGGGAGGCGAGACCCAGTACTTC.